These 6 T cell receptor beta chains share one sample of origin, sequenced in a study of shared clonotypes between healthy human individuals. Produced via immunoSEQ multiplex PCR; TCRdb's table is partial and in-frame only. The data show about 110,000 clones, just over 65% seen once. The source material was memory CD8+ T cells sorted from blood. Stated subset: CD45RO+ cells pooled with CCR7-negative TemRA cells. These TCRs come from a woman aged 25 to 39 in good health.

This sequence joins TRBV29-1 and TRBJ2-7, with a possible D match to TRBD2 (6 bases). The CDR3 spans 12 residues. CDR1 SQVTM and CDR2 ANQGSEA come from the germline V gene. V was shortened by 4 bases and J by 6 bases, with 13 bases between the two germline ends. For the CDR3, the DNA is TGCAGCGTTGTTTCGGGAGCGCTCGAGCAGTACTTC. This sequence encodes CSVVSGALEQYF.

CDR3 in DNA: TGCGCCAGCAGCCACCCGCTAGCGGGAGGGCCCTACGAGCAGTACTTC. Amino acids: CASSHPLAGGPYEQYF. The chain links TRBV4-1 to TRBJ2-7; 12 bases match TRBD2. From germline, CDR1 is MGHRA and CDR2 YSYEKL. Trimming removed 3 bases from V and 2 bases from J; junction bases left unmatched: 5. The CDR3 length is 16 residues.

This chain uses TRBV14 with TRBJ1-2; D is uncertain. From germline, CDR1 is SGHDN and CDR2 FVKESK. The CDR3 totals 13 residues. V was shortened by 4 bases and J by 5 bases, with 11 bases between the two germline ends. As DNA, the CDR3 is TGTGCCAGCAGCCCTAGTTTGAGATATGGCTACACCTTC. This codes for CASSPSLRYGYTF.

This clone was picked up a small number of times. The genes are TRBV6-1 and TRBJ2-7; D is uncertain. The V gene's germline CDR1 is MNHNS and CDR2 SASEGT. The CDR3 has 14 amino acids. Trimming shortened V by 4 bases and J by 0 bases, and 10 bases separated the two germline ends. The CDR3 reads CASSVQGSSYEQYF. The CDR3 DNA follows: TGTGCCAGCAGTGTGCAAGGGTCCTCCTACGAGCAGTACTTC.

The DNA of the CDR3 is TGTGCCAGCAGTTTTAGAGACAATGAGCAGTTCTTC. Translated, it gives CASSFRDNEQFF. The V gene is TRBV27, the J gene TRBJ2-1, with D unclear. The germline V gene encodes CDR1 MNHEY and CDR2 SMNVEV (reference sequence). CDR3 length equals 12 residues. The V end was cut by 3 bases, the J end by 5 bases, with 5 bases between.

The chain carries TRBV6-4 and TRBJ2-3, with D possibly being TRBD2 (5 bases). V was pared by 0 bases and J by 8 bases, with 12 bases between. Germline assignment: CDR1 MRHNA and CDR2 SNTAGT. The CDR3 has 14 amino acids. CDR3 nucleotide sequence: TGTGCCAGCAGTGACTCGATTCGGGCGGGTACGCAGTATTTT. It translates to CASSDSIRAGTQYF.